This entry lists 2 T cell receptor beta chains sequenced from one sample in a study of beta chain features in type 1 diabetes. As every portion of the isolated RNA was reverse transcribed, the sequencing read expressed TCRB transcripts. Measured with immunoSEQ multiplex PCR; TCRdb has only the in-frame clones, and not every one. The data contain over 100,000 clones, 40% of them seen just once; the ten biggest clones take up roughly 0.064%. Sequencing was performed on stem cell memory CD4+ T cells from blood. The receptor set was obtained from a young woman in good health.

J is TRBJ2-5 and V is TRBV4-2; tentative D call: TRBD1 (5 bases). This CDR3 contains 14 residues. Trimming left V 0 bases short and J 3 bases short, with 8 bases between. In germline, CDR1 is LGHNA, CDR2 YNFKEQ. The CDR3 here is CASSQDSREETQYF. CDR3 in DNA: TGTGCCAGCAGCCAAGATTCCAGGGAAGAGACCCAGTACTTC.

The chain couples TRBV6-6 to TRBJ2-1, with a tentative D call TRBD1 (5 bases). Trimming removed 2 bases from V and 7 bases from J, with 15 bases in between. This CDR3 region has 15 residues. Germline assignment: CDR1 MNHNY and CDR2 SVGAGI (reference sequence). The CDR3: CASSYRAGMGNEQFF. The CDR3 nucleotides are TGTGCCAGCAGTTACCGGGCAGGGATGGGGAATGAGCAGTTCTTC.